Following are 24 T cell receptor beta chains from one sample sequenced in a study of blood T cell repertoires in COVID-19. The assay was immunoSEQ multiplex PCR, and TCRdb's table has in-frame clones only and misses some. The table lists approximately 70,000 clones, approximately 79% of them singletons. The sample comprised peripheral blood. Receptors were obtained from a woman aged 60 to 75 with acute or convalescent COVID-19.

This clone was picked up many times. This rearrangement joins TRBV18 to TRBJ2-3; 7 nucleotides match TRBD2. Germline V gene data show CDR1 as KGHSH and CDR2 as LQKENI. V shed 6 bases and J 1 base; nucleotides not matched to a gene: 7. The CDR3 has 15 residues. The CDR3 DNA reads as TGTGCCAGCTCGTCCCGGGACTACGGCACAGATACGCAGTATTTT. Translation gives CASSSRDYGTDTQYF.

The chain recombines TRBV29-1 with TRBJ2-7; the match to TRBD1 covers 7 bases. Trimming cost V 7 bases and J 1 base; bases outside gene matches: 10. This CDR3 spans 14 amino acids. Germline V CDR1 and CDR2: SQVTM, ANQGSEA. CDR3 DNA: TGCAGCGCCGAGGGGACAGAAGGTTCCTACGAGCAGTACTTC. It codes for CSAEGTEGSYEQYF.

This clone occurred once. This sequence joins TRBV28 and TRBJ2-5, with 11 bases identical to TRBD2. V gave up 8 bases and J gave up 4 bases; unmatched junction bases: 12. The V gene's germline CDR1 is MDHEN and CDR2 SYDVKM. The CDR3 has 16 residues. CDR3 DNA sequence: TGTGCCAGCGTTAGCGGGGGGGTTTTTATCGGAGAGACCCAGTACTTC. Encoded protein: CASVSGGVFIGETQYF.

A word on this clone: The same CDR3 arises from other DNA sequences in this sample as well. This chain connects TRBV9 to TRBJ1-1, with 7 bases lining up with TRBD1. Germline V gives CDR1 SGDLS, CDR2 YYNGEE. V lost 1 base and J lost 0; bases outside the gene matches: 3. This CDR3 comprises 15 residues. Here the CDR3 reads CASSVFDRVNTEAFF. The CDR3 DNA sequence: TGTGCCAGCAGCGTATTCGACAGGGTGAACACTGAAGCTTTCTTT. The variable domain in full, with the rest retrieved from reference TRBV9 and TRBJ1-1, is DSGVTQTPKHLITATGQRVTLRCSPRSGDLSVYWYQQSLDQGLQFLIQYYNGEERAKGNILERFSAQQFPDLHSELNLSSLELGDSALYFCASSVFDRVNTEAFFGQGTRLTVV.

This sequence joins TRBV7-8 and TRBJ2-7, with unresolved D. This CDR3 spans 12 amino acids. Germline V gene sequence: CDR1 SGHVS, CDR2 FQNEAQ. V was trimmed by 5 bases and J by 0 bases, leaving 5 bases between them. The CDR3 nucleotides are TGTGCCAGCAGCCAGAGCTCCTACGAGCAGTACTTC. Translated: CASSQSSYEQYF. Variable domain in full (rest from reference TRBV7-8 and TRBJ2-7): GAGVSQSPRYKVAKRGQDVALRCDPISGHVSLFWYQQALGQGPEFLTYFQNEAQLDKSGLPSDRFFAERPEGSVSTLKIQRTQQEDSAVYLCASSQSSYEQYFGPGTRLTVT.

The chain is built from TRBV4-2 and TRBJ2-3; 11 nucleotides match TRBD2. The V segment lost 0 bases and the J segment 1 base; nucleotides outside the gene matches: 6. The CDR3 has 18 amino acids. Germline CDR1 is LGHNA and CDR2 is YNFKEQ. DNA for the CDR3: TGTGCCAGCAGCCAAGAACTAGCGGGGGCCCACCGCACAGATACGCAGTATTTT. Translating it yields CASSQELAGAHRTDTQYF.

The chain employs TRBV9 and TRBJ1-1; weak D call: TRBD1 (6 bases). V was trimmed by 0 bases and J by 0 bases, leaving 6 bases between them. Germline lookup yields CDR1 SGDLS and CDR2 YYNGEE. The CDR3 extends over 14 amino acids. CDR3 coding DNA: TGTGCCAGCAGCGTAGCAGGGGTGAACACTGAAGCTTTCTTT. It encodes CASSVAGVNTEAFF.

The chain combines TRBV27 with TRBJ1-1; 8 bases align to TRBD1. Trimming at V came to 5 bases and at J to 2 bases, leaving 7 bases not matched to a gene. Germline V gene data show CDR1 as MNHEY and CDR2 as SMNVEV (reference sequence). The CDR3 totals 15 residues. For the CDR3, the DNA is TGTGCCAGCAGTGCAAAGGACAGGGCTAACACTGAAGCTTTCTTT. Protein product: CASSAKDRANTEAFF.

In this sample, this clone turned up a few times. The chain is built from TRBV11-1 and TRBJ2-2; 9 bases match TRBD1. In germline, CDR1 is SGHAT, CDR2 FQDESV (reference sequence). The junction had 9 bases not matched to a gene; V was cut back by 5 bases and J by 5 bases. The CDR3 has 16 residues. For the CDR3, the DNA is TGTGCCAGCAGCCCCCGCCCGGGACAGGGTACCGGGGAGCTGTTTTTT. Translated: CASSPRPGQGTGELFF.

The V gene is TRBV6-4, the J gene TRBJ2-2; TRBD2 agrees at 7 bases. The CDR3 covers 15 residues. The V segment lost 4 bases and the J segment 4 bases; nucleotides outside the gene matches: 6. The germline V gene encodes CDR1 MRHNA and CDR2 SNTAGT. The CDR3 coding sequence is TGTGCCAGCAGTGTTACGGGCGGGGGCACCGGGGAGCTGTTTTTT. Protein: CASSVTGGGTGELFF.

In its sample, this clone was seen a few times. The rearrangement links TRBV27 to TRBJ2-2; D gene ambiguous. Trimming removed 1 base at V and 4 bases at J, with 10 bases between. The CDR3 is made up of 15 amino acids. Germline V gene lookup returns CDR1 MNHEY and CDR2 SMNVEV (reference sequence). The DNA of the CDR3 is TGTGCCAGCAGTTTATTCCAGATTTCCACCGGGGAGCTGTTTTTT. This translates into CASSLFQISTGELFF.

As for this clone: Within the sample, other DNA sequences also encode this same CDR3. This sequence joins TRBV5-1 and TRBJ2-1; TRBD2 matches at 10 bases. V lost 4 bases to trimming and J lost 5 bases; unmatched junction nucleotides: 3. The CDR3 spans 14 residues. CDR1 is SGHRS and CDR2 is YFSETQ in the germline V gene. The CDR3 sequence is CASSPGTSDNEQFF. As DNA, the CDR3 is TGCGCCAGCAGCCCGGGGACTAGCGACAATGAGCAGTTCTTC.

V gene TRBV7-3 combines with J gene TRBJ1-2; 9 bases agree with TRBD1. The CDR3 is made up of 14 amino acids. J lost 4 bases, V lost 3 bases, and 3 bases had no gene match. Germline V gene data show CDR1 as SGHTA and CDR2 as FQGTGA. The CDR3: CASSLGQGTYGYTF. CDR3 in DNA: TGTGCCAGCAGCTTGGGACAGGGAACCTATGGCTACACCTTC.

The rearrangement joins TRBV19 to TRBJ2-1; 7 bases align to TRBD1. After removal of 4 bases from V and 2 bases from J, the junction contained 5 bases not matched to a gene. Germline CDR1 LNHDA, CDR2 SQIVND (reference sequence). CDR3 length: 15 residues. For the CDR3, the DNA is TGTGCCAGTAGTAAGACAGGGCCCGCCTACAATGAGCAGTTCTTC. This sequence encodes CASSKTGPAYNEQFF.

The V call is TRBV5-1, the J call TRBJ1-3; D gene ambiguous. Germline assignment: CDR1 SGHRS and CDR2 YFSETQ. The CDR3 consists of 14 residues. Trimming removed 7 bases from V and 0 bases from J, with 11 bases in between. CDR3 nucleotide sequence: TGCGCCAGCTCGATCGGGGTCTCTGGAAACACCATATATTTT. As protein: CASSIGVSGNTIYF.

V is TRBV28 and J is TRBJ1-1; D is possibly TRBD1 (6 bases). The CDR3 covers 13 residues. V shed 8 bases and J shed 3 bases, with 13 bases lying between them. Looked up from germline, CDR1 is MDHEN and CDR2 is SYDVKM. CDR3 loop: CASLGAGDTEAFF. The CDR3 DNA is TGTGCCAGCTTGGGTGCAGGGGACACTGAAGCTTTCTTT.

The V gene is TRBV9, the J gene TRBJ1-3; D remains unclear. Trimming stripped 0 bases from V and 2 bases from J, with 9 bases between. CDR1 and CDR2 from the germline V gene are SGDLS and YYNGEE. This CDR3 spans 15 amino acids. The CDR3 coding sequence is TGTGCCAGCAGCGTAGCCCCGGAGACTGGAAACACCATATATTTT. Protein product: CASSVAPETGNTIYF.

The rearrangement joins TRBV2 to TRBJ2-2; D is possibly TRBD2 (6 bases). CDR3 length: 15 amino acids. The ends were cut back, 4 bases at V and 2 bases at J, with 11 bases in the middle. CDR1 and CDR2 from the germline V gene are SNHLY and FYNNEI. The CDR3 loop is CASSVVAVNTGELFF. In DNA form, the CDR3 reads TGTGCCAGCAGTGTAGTAGCGGTTAACACCGGGGAGCTGTTTTTT.

V usage is TRBV7-6 and J usage is TRBJ2-3; tentatively, D is TRBD1 (6 bases). The V end lost 5 bases, the J end lost 1 base, and 19 bases lay between the germline ends. Germline V gene sequence: CDR1 SGHVS, CDR2 FNYEAQ. This CDR3 region has 17 residues. As DNA, the CDR3 is TGTGCCAGCAGCCTACGACAGGAAAGGACTGGCACAGATACGCAGTATTTT. Translation gives CASSLRQERTGTDTQYF.

J is TRBJ1-5 and V is TRBV28; D not certain. V was clipped by 6 bases and J by 6 bases, with 9 bases between them. In germline, CDR1 is MDHEN, CDR2 SYDVKM. CDR3 length: 12 amino acids. Here the CDR3 reads CASSLLVQPQHF. In DNA, the CDR3 is TGTGCCAGCAGCCTATTGGTTCAGCCCCAGCATTTT.

The gene calls are TRBV28 and TRBJ2-7; 7 nucleotides match TRBD1. Germline values: CDR1 MDHEN, CDR2 SYDVKM. V lost 6 bases and J lost 3; bases outside the gene matches: 8. The CDR3 sequence is 14 residues long. CDR3 DNA sequence: TGTGCCAGCAGATGGGGACAGAACCTCTACGAGCAGTACTTC. This codes for CASRWGQNLYEQYF. Combining the CDR3 with reference TRBV28 and TRBJ2-7 gives the whole variable domain DVKVTQSSRYLVKRTGEKVFLECVQDMDHENMFWYRQDPGLGLRLIYFSYDVKMKEKGDIPEGYSVSREKKERFSLILESASTNQTSMYLCASRWGQNLYEQYFGPGTRLTVT.

The chain is built from TRBV5-6 and TRBJ1-1, with D perhaps TRBD1 (6 bases). Germline CDR1 reads SGHDT; CDR2 reads YYEEEE. V was shortened by 6 bases and J by 9 bases, with 21 bases between the two germline ends. This CDR3 spans 14 amino acids. DNA for the CDR3: TGTGCCAGCACTTTACTGGACAGCACACTGAAAGCTTTCTTT. This encodes CASTLLDSTLKAFF.

V gene TRBV20-1 combines with J gene TRBJ1-3, with D uncertain. CDR3 length: 14 amino acids. V lost 6 bases and J 0 bases, leaving 12 bases between the germline ends. Per germline, CDR1 DFQATT and CDR2 SNEGSKA (reference sequence). The CDR3: CSASGTSSGNTIYF. CDR3 nucleotide sequence: TGCAGTGCGAGTGGTACCAGCTCTGGAAACACCATATATTTT.

This chain uses TRBV19 with TRBJ2-1, with 10 positions matching TRBD2. Germline CDR1 and CDR2: LNHDA and SQIVND (reference sequence). V was clipped by 7 bases and J by 7 bases; unmatched bases: 10. The CDR3 spans 15 residues. The DNA of the CDR3 is TGTGCCAGTACCCCCCTGGCAGCGGGGGGGAATGAGCAGTTCTTC. It translates to CASTPLAAGGNEQFF.